This T cell receptor beta chain was recovered during a study of shared clonotypes between healthy human individuals. Study-wide points: Shared clonotypes: about 4.6% naive CD4, roughly 4% naive CD8, about 2.5% memory CD4, 0.35% to 0.5% memory CD8.

In regard to this clone: Its antigen is as yet unknown.

Using immunoSEQ multiplex PCR, the repertoire was profiled, and TCRdb retains in-frame clones only, with some absent. The data contain 2 million to 2.5 million clones, approximately 95% of them seen just once; the ten biggest clones take up over 0.1%. Looked up from germline, CDR1 is LNHNV and CDR2 is YYDKDF (reference sequence). V was cut by 0 bases and J by 3 bases, with 12 bases left in between. The CDR3 has 15 residues. The source material was naive CD4+ T cells sorted from blood. Subset here: CD45RA+ positively selected. The rearrangement joins TRBV15 to TRBJ2-7; a weak D match, TRBD1 (6 bases). This clonotype was obtained from a man younger than 30 in good health. CDR3 sequence: CATSRDITGNYEQYF. Here the CDR3 DNA reads TGTGCCACCAGCAGAGATATAACAGGGAACTACGAGCAGTACTTC. Full variable domain (outside the CDR3, taken from reference TRBV15 and TRBJ2-7): DAMVIQNPRYQVTQFGKPVTLSCSQTLNHNVMYWYQQKSSQAPKLLFHYYDKDFNNEADTPDNFQSRRPNTSFCFLDIRSPGLGDTAMYLCATSRDITGNYEQYFGPGTRLTVT.